This T cell receptor (beta chain) originates from a study of blood T cell repertoires in COVID-19 (dated by TCRdb to the early 2020s). About the full investigation: The collaborator samples originated in the United States, Italy and Spain and spanned the acute and convalescent phases of COVID-19. The material from the prospective study consisted of cDNA or gDNA derived from T cells, B-cell-depleted T cells, or PBMCs. The dataset comprised deeply sampled blood TCRbeta repertoires from subjects exposed to, actively infected with, or recovered from COVID-19. The repertoires were made available in a free public database intended to serve as a resource for research on the immune response to SARS-CoV-2. The samples were drawn from the first 160 participants of the ongoing ImmuneRACE study and from roughly 1,300 subjects provided by 6 global collaborators. Nearly every sample came with metadata listing a de-identified subject ID, COVID-19 status, age in years and sex. HLA class I and class II types, where available, came from metadata supplied by the sample provider rather than from assay-based typing.

CDR1 and CDR2 (SGHNT, YYREEE) derive from the germline V gene (reference sequence). The CDR3 sequence holds 15 residues, the cysteine and phenylalanine included. Only the CDR3 region is kept as DNA, spanning 45 bases read in frame from base 1. The V end loses 4 bases and the J end loses 4 bases, and a stretch of 12 bases separates them. Study-wide findings and limitations: The amount of clinical and demographic metadata varied by source and participant and was provided uncurated.

Each collaborating institution followed its own protocols to collect whole blood in K2EDTA tubes. For TCRbeta analysis, collaborator samples were shipped as frozen whole blood, as isolated PBMCs, or as DNA extracted from either sample type. A note on this clone: Its antigen remains unidentified. No base qualities exist here, and no much larger clone lies one base off it.

The immunoSEQ Assay, a bias-controlled multiplex PCR, was used to amplify TCRbeta CDR3 regions from genomic DNA. In the authors' own workflow: Within the assay, amplification of reference gene primers was used to estimate how many nucleated cells each sample contained. Sequence reads were collapsed and filtered to measure the absolute abundance of every unique TCRbeta CDR3 rearrangement. For each sample, productive Simpson clonality was calculated as the square root of Simpson's diversity index over productive rearrangements. TCRdb's version of the immuneACCESS table is confined to in-frame rearrangements and falls short of the full clone set. An unresolved V gene accounts for under half of the shortfall where checked; the remainder is of unknown origin. For V, J and clone size, that table is used; D and trimming come from the DNA. Recorded for this sample are about 210,000 clones; about four fifths of them occurred a single time. About 7.2% of the sample lies in the top ten.

Sequencing was performed on peripheral blood. The receptor chain draws on TRBV5-4 and TRBJ2-6, and TRBD1 may be the D gene, going by 6 matching bases. The TCR originated in a man between 60 and 70 years old with acute or convalescent COVID-19. The CDR3 region: CASSPQGAGANVLTF. The nucleotide sequence reads TGTGCCAGCAGCCCACAGGGAGCCGGGGCCAACGTCCTGACTTTC.